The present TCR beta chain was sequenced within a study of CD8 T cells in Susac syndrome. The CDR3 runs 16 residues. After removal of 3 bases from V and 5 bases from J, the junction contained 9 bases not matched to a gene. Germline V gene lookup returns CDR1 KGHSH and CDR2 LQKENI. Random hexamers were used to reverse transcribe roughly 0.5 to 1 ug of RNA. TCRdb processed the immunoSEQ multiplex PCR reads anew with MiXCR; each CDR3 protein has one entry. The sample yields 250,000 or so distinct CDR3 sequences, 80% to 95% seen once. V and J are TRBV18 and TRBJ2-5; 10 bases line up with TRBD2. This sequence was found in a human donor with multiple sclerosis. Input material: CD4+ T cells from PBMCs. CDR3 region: CASSPYPASGGETQYF. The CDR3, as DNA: TGTGCCAGCTCACCTTATCCGGCTAGCGGGGGCGAGACCCAGTACTTC.